The T cell receptor beta chain under discussion was sequenced for a study of T cell changes during pregnancy in multiple sclerosis (dated by TCRdb to the late 2010s). Regarding the research as a whole: In women with multiple sclerosis, the researchers looked at how the T cell repertoire shifted as pregnancy progressed.

Libraries were made using the immunoSEQ multiplex PCR assay. Held by TCRdb, this immuneACCESS table contains in-frame sequences only and omits some clones. Under half of the omission traces to an unresolved V gene where checked; the cause of the rest is unknown. For this sample the table gives fewer than 45,000 clones, of which about 90% were detected only once. 9% to 10% of the sample is held by the ten biggest clonotypes. In regard to this clone: The antigen it binds to is not known. Qualities for individual bases were not recorded, and no much larger clone is one base off.

From its cysteine to its phenylalanine, the CDR3 spans 17 amino acids. The kept DNA is CDR3 alone, 51 bases in frame from the first base. The V and J ends are trimmed by 0 bases and 6 bases, leaving 23 bases between them. CDR1 and CDR2, per the germline V gene (reference sequence), are GTSNPN and SVGIG. This chain is built from TRBV30 and TRBJ1-2; TRBD1 is perhaps the D gene, given 6 matching bases. The input for sequencing was CD8+ T cells from peripheral blood mononuclear cells, taken in the first trimester of pregnancy. The receptor was derived from a female donor with multiple sclerosis, enrolled in a pregnancy study. The CDR3 region has the sequence CAWSVFFLLGGGDGYTF. The DNA reads TGTGCCTGGAGTGTTTTTTTTCTCCTGGGGGGGGGCGATGGCTACACCTTC.